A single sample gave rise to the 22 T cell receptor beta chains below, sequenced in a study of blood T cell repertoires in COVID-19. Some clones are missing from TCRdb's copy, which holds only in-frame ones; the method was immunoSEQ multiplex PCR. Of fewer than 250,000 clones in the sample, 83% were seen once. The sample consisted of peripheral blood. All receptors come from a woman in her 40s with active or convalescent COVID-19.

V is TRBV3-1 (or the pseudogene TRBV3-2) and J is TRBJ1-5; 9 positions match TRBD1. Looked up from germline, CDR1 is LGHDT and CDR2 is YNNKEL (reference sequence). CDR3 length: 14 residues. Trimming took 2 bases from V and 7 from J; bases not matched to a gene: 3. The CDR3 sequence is CASSQLTGGQPQHF. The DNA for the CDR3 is TGTGCCAGCAGCCAACTGACAGGGGGACAGCCCCAGCATTTT.

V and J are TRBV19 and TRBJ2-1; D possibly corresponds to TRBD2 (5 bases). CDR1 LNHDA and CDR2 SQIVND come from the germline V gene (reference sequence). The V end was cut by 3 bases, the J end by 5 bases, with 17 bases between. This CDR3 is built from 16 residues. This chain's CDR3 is CASSMGGSPGHNEQFF. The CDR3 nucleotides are TGTGCCAGTAGTATGGGCGGGTCCCCAGGCCACAATGAGCAGTTCTTC.

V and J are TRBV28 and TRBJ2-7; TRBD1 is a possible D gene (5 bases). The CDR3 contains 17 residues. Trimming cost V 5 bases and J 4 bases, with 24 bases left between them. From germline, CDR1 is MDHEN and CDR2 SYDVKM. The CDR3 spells CASSTTLGGGNRYEQYF. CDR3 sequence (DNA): TGTGCCAGCAGTACAACCTTGGGCGGCGGCAACAGGTACGAGCAGTACTTC.

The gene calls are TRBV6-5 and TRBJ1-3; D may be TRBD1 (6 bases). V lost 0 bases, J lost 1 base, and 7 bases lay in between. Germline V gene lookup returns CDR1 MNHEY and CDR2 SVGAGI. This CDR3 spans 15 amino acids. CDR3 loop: CASSYSGQSGNTIYF. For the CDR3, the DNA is TGTGCCAGCAGTTACTCCGGACAGTCTGGAAACACCATATATTTT.

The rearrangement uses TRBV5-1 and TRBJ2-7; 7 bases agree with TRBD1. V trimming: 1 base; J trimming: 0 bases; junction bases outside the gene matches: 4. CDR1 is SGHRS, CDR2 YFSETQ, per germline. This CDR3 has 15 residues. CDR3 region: CASSLNRGYSYEQYF. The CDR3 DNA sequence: TGCGCCAGCAGCTTGAACAGGGGATACTCCTACGAGCAGTACTTC.

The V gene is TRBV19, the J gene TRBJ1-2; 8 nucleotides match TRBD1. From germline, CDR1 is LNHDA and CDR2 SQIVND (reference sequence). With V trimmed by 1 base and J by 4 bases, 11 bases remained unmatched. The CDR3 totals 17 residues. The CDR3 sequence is CASSIARDRSGVYGYTF. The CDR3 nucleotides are TGTGCCAGTAGTATAGCGAGGGACAGGTCTGGGGTCTATGGCTACACCTTC.

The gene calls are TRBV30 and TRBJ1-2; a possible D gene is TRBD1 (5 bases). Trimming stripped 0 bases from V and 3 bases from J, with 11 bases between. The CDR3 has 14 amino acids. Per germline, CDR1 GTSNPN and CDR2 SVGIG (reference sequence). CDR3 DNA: TGTGCCTGGAGTGTTAAACAGGATTACTATGGCTACACCTTC. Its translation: CAWSVKQDYYGYTF. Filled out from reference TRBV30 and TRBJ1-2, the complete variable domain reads SQTIHQWPATLVQPVGSPLSLECTVEGTSNPNLYWYRQAAGRGLQLLFYSVGIGQISSEVPQNLSASRPQDRQFILSSKKLLLSDSGFYLCAWSVKQDYYGYTFGSGTRLTVV.

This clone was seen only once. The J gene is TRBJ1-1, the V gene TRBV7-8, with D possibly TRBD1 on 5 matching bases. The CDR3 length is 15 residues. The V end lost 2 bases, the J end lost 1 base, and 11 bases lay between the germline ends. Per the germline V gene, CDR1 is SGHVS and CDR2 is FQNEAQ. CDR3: CASSLSRGENTEAFF. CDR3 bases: TGTGCCAGCAGCTTATCTCGGGGGGAGAACACTGAAGCTTTCTTT.

CDR3 in DNA: TGTGCCAGCAGCCAGAGACAGGGGCACACTGAAGCTTTCTTT. This gives the protein CASSQRQGHTEAFF. This chain uses TRBV3-1 (or the pseudogene TRBV3-2) with TRBJ1-1; TRBD1 matches 8 bases. The V segment lost 3 bases and the J segment 3 bases; nucleotides outside the gene matches: 3. Germline CDR1 LGHDT, CDR2 YNNKEL (reference sequence). This CDR3 has 14 amino acids.

The CDR3 is CASSQDPRGGLNNEQFF. The CDR3 DNA reads as TGTGCCAGCAGCCAAGATCCGAGAGGGGGCCTAAACAATGAGCAGTTCTTC. The V gene is TRBV4-2, the J gene TRBJ2-1; 7 positions agree with TRBD1. From germline, CDR1 is LGHNA and CDR2 YNFKEQ. This CDR3 contains 17 residues. Trimming cost V 0 bases and J 5 bases; bases outside gene matches: 10.

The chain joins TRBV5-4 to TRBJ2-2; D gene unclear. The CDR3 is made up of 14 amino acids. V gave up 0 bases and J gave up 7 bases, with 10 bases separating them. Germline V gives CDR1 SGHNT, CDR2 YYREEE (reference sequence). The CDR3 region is CASSLDSKDGELFF. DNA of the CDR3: TGTGCCAGCAGCTTGGACAGTAAAGACGGGGAGCTGTTTTTT.

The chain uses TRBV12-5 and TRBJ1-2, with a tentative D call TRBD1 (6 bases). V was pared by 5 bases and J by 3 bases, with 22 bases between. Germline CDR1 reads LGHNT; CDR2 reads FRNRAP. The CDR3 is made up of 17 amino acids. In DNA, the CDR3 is TGTGCTAGTGGTCCCCTCGGTGGGGGCGGCAAAGACTATGGCTACACCTTC. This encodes CASGPLGGGGKDYGYTF.

CDR3 sequence: CASSHDPDSQETQYF. The CDR3, as DNA: TGTGCCAGCTCACACGATCCCGACAGCCAAGAGACCCAGTACTTC. The V and J genes are TRBV18 and TRBJ2-5; D perhaps matches TRBD1 (5 bases). The CDR3 loop spans 15 amino acids. Germline CDR1 reads KGHSH; CDR2 reads LQKENI. Trimming took off 4 bases at V and 1 base at J, with 13 bases between the two ends.

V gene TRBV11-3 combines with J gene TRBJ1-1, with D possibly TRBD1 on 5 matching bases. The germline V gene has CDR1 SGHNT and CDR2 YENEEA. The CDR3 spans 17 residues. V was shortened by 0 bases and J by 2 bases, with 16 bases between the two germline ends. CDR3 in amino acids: CASSLDRGGGLNTEAFF. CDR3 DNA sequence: TGTGCCAGCAGCTTAGATCGGGGGGGAGGACTAAACACTGAAGCTTTCTTT.

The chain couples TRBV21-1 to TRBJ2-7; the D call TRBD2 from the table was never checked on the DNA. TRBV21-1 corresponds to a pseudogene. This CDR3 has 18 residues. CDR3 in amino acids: CASSKGGREAHSSYEQYF. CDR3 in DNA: TGTGCCAGCAGCAAGGGCGGGAGAGAGGCCCACAGCAGCTACGAGCAGTACTTC.

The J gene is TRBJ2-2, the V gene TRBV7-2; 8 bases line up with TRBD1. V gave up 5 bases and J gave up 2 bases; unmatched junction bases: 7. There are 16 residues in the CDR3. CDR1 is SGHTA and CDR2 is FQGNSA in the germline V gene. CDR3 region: CASSTKDRDNTGELFF. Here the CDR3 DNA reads TGTGCCAGCAGCACCAAGGACAGGGATAACACCGGGGAGCTGTTTTTT.

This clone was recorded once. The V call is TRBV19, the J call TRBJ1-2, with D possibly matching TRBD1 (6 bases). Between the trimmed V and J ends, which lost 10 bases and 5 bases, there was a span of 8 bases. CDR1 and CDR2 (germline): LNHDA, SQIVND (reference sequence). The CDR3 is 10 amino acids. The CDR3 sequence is CATGEYGYTF. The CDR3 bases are TGTGCCACAGGGGAATATGGCTACACCTTC.

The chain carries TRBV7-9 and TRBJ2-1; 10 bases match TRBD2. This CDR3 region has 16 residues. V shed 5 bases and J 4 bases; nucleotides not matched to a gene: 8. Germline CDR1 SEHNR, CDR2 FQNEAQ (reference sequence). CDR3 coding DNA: TGTGCCAGCAGCCCCCGGGGAGCGGGGGGGTACAATGAGCAGTTCTTC. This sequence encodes CASSPRGAGGYNEQFF.

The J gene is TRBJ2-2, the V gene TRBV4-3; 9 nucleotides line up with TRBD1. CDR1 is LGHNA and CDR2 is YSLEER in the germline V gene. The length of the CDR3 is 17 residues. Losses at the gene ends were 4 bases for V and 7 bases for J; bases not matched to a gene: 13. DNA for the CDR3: TGCGCCAGCAGCCCCAGAAGCTCGGGACAGGGTGGCGGGGAGCTGTTTTTT. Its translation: CASSPRSSGQGGGELFF.

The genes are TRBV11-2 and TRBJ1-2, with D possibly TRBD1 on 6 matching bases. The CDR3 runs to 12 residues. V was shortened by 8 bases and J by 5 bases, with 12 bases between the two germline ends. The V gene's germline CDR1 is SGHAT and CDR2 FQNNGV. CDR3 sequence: CASRQAAYGYTF. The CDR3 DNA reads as TGTGCCAGCCGACAGGCAGCTTATGGCTACACCTTC.

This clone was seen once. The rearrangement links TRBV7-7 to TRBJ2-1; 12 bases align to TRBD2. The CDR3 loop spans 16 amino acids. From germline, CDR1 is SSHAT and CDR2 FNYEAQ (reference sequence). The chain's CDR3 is CASGPSGGAGYNEQFF. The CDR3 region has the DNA TGTGCTAGCGGCCCTAGCGGGGGGGCAGGCTACAATGAGCAGTTCTTC. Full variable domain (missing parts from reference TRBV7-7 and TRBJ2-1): GAGVSQSPRYKVTKRGQDVTLRCDPISSHATLYWYQQALGQGPEFLTYFNYEAQPDKSGLPSDRFSAERPEGSISTLTIQRTEQRDSAMYRCASGPSGGAGYNEQFFGPGTRLTVL.

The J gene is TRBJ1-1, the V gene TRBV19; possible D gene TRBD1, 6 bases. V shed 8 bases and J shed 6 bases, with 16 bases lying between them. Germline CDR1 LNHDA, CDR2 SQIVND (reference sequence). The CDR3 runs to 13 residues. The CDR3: CASRRGGNAEAFF. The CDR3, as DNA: TGTGCCAGTCGTCGAGGGGGTAACGCTGAAGCTTTCTTT.